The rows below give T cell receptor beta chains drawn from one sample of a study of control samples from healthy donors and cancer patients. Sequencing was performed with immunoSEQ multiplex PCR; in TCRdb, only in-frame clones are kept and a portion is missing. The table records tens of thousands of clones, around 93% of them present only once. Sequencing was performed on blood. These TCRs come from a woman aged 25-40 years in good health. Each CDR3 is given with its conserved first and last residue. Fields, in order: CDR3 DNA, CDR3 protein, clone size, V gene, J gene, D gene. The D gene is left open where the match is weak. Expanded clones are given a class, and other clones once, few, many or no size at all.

TGTGCCAGCAGCTTAATGGACAGCTATGGCTACACCTTC	CASSLMDSYGYTF	.	TRBV13	TRBJ1-2	.
TGTGCCAGCAGCCAGTTTTGGAACACTGAAGCTTTCTTT	CASSQFWNTEAFF	.	TRBV3-1/TRBV3-2	TRBJ1-1	.
TGTGCCAGCAAGGTTTCCCCTGGACAGCAGGGTTACGAGCAGTACTTC	CASKVSPGQQGYEQYF	.	TRBV28	TRBJ2-7	.
TGTGCCTGGAATGGGCCCGGGGAGCTGTTTTTT	CAWNGPGELFF	.	TRBV30	TRBJ2-2	.
TGTGCCAGCAAAAGGGCGAACACTGAAGCTTTCTTT	CASKRANTEAFF	.	TRBV2	TRBJ1-1	.
TGTGCCAGAAAGCGGGGGGGAACAGATACGCAGTATTTT	CARKRGGTDTQYF	.	TRBV6-5	TRBJ2-3	TRBD2
TGTGCCTGGAGTGTTCGGGCGGAGGCGTCCGGCTACACCTTC	CAWSVRAEASGYTF	.	TRBV30	TRBJ1-2	.
TGTGCCAGCAGCCAAGATGGCGGGACTCCGAATTCACCCCTCCACTTT	CASSQDGGTPNSPLHF	.	TRBV4-2	TRBJ1-6	.
TGTGCGATTGAGGGGGCGCGGGGCTACACCTTC	CAIEGARGYTF	.	TRBV30	TRBJ1-2	TRBD1
TGTGCCAGCAGTTTAAGGGCCCATAGGGCTGAAGCTTTCTTT	CASSLRAHRAEAFF	.	TRBV28	TRBJ1-1	.
TGTGCCAGCAGGTTTTCGGGGGGGGAGAACACTGAAGCTTTCTTT	CASRFSGGENTEAFF	.	TRBV28	TRBJ1-1	.
TGTGCCAGCAGCCTCGCTGCCCGGGACTTCAGGCAGCCCCAGCATTTT	CASSLAARDFRQPQHF	.	TRBV2	TRBJ1-5	.
TGTGCCAGCAGAGTTGCAACTAATGAAAAACTGTTTTTT	CASRVATNEKLFF	.	TRBV25-1	TRBJ1-4	.
TGTGCCAGTAGGCATCTGGATCAGCCCCAGCATTTT	CASRHLDQPQHF	.	TRBV28	TRBJ1-5	.
TGTGCCAGCAGAATGACAGGGGAGGCCTACGAGCAGTACTTC	CASRMTGEAYEQYF	.	TRBV25-1	TRBJ2-7	TRBD1
TGTGCCAGTGTTTATTGGGACAGCCAGAACACTGAAGCTTTCTTT	CASVYWDSQNTEAFF	once	TRBV19	TRBJ1-1	TRBD1
TGTGCCAGCAGACAGGGTAATTCACCCCTCCACTTT	CASRQGNSPLHF	.	TRBV2	TRBJ1-6	.
TGTGCCAGCAGTTTATGGGGGATAGACAGGGGGAGGGATGAGCAGTTCTTC	CASSLWGIDRGRDEQFF	.	TRBV28	TRBJ2-1	TRBD1
TGTGCTAGTGAAAACAGGGGGCTGGGAAACACCATATATTTT	CASENRGLGNTIYF	.	TRBV12-5	TRBJ1-3	TRBD1
TGTGCCAGCAGTCAGAGGGGGAGTACTAATGAAAAACTGTTTTTT	CASSQRGSTNEKLFF	.	TRBV6-5	TRBJ1-4	.
TGTGCCAGCAGCCCGGACAGGGGTAGTTCACCCCTCCACTTT	CASSPDRGSSPLHF	.	TRBV7-6	TRBJ1-6	TRBD1
TGTGCCAGCAGGGGGGCTTATAGCAATCAGCCCCAGCATTTT	CASRGAYSNQPQHF	.	TRBV6-5	TRBJ1-5	.